The next 8 T cell receptor beta chains were all read from a single sample in a study of blood T cell repertoires in COVID-19. The table came from immunoSEQ multiplex PCR; TCRdb's copy has only in-frame clones and leaves some out. The profile shows roughly 150,000 clones, approximately 84% of them singletons. The specimen sequenced was peripheral blood. The source of these receptors is an elderly woman with COVID-19, enrolled during active disease.

The chain employs TRBV11-2 and TRBJ2-5, with 11 bases fitting TRBD2. The CDR3 has 16 amino acids. The V gene's germline CDR1 is SGHAT and CDR2 FQNNGV. Trimming at V came to 1 base and at J to 4 bases, leaving 5 bases not matched to a gene. The chain's CDR3 is CASSLGLAGGGETQYF. CDR3 in DNA: TGTGCCAGCAGCTTAGGTCTAGCGGGAGGAGGAGAGACCCAGTACTTC.

V usage is TRBV27 and J usage is TRBJ2-2; TRBD2 aligns across 11 bases. V dropped 8 bases and J dropped 5; count of bases not matched to a gene: 10. The V gene's germline CDR1 is MNHEY and CDR2 SMNVEV (reference sequence). The CDR3 consists of 16 residues. The CDR3 nucleotides are TGTGCCAGCCGGCTATTGGGACTAGCGGAGACCGGGGAGCTGTTTTTT. Amino acid sequence: CASRLLGLAETGELFF.

This chain links TRBV7-2 with TRBJ1-3; unclear D gene. This CDR3 contains 14 residues. CDR1 and CDR2 (germline): SGHTA, FQGNSA. The V end lost 5 bases, the J end lost 0 bases, and 8 bases lay between the germline ends. CDR3 in amino acids: CASSLRSSGNTIYF. Here the CDR3 DNA reads TGTGCCAGCAGCCTAAGAAGCTCTGGAAACACCATATATTTT.

This chain uses TRBV4-2 with TRBJ1-2, with 8 bases matching TRBD1. CDR3 size: 14 residues. Germline assignment: CDR1 LGHNA and CDR2 YNFKEQ. V shed 3 bases, J shed 5 bases, and the junction held 5 bases outside the gene matches. The CDR3 DNA follows: TGTGCCAGCAGCCAGGAGACAGGGGATTATGGCTACACCTTC. This codes for CASSQETGDYGYTF.

The V call is TRBV19, the J call TRBJ1-5; 8 bases are a match to TRBD1. CDR3 length: 18 amino acids. Trimming cost V 1 base and J 4 bases; bases outside gene matches: 12. CDR1 is LNHDA and CDR2 is SQIVND in the germline V gene (reference sequence). CDR3 DNA: TGTGCCAGTAGTATAGGGGGGTTCGACAGGGGACGGAATCAGCCCCAGCATTTT. It specifies CASSIGGFDRGRNQPQHF. Full variable domain (missing parts from reference TRBV19 and TRBJ1-5): DGGITQSPKYLFRKEGQNVTLSCEQNLNHDAMYWYRQDPGQGLRLIYYSQIVNDFQKGDIAEGYSVSREKKESFPLTVTSAQKNPTAFYLCASSIGGFDRGRNQPQHFGDGTRLSIL.

This clone was recorded only once. This rearrangement joins TRBV28 to TRBJ2-6; 9 nucleotides match TRBD1. The CDR3 length is 15 residues. The V and J ends lost 2 bases and 5 bases, in that order; junction bases with no gene match: 1. Germline assignment: CDR1 MDHEN and CDR2 SYDVKM. Here the CDR3 DNA reads TGTGCCAGCAGTTTAGGACAGGGGTGGGCCAACGTCCTGACTTTC. It specifies CASSLGQGWANVLTF.

This clone was counted once. This chain uses TRBV27 with TRBJ2-1; 9 nucleotides match TRBD1. Germline CDR1 reads MNHEY; CDR2 reads SMNVEV (reference sequence). J gave up 6 bases and V 1 base, and 10 bases lay outside the gene matches. The CDR3 spans 17 residues. The CDR3 DNA reads TGTGCCAGCAGTTTATTCTCCGGACAGGGGAGTGGCAATGAGCAGTTCTTC. Its translation: CASSLFSGQGSGNEQFF.

The rearrangement uses TRBV2 and TRBJ2-5, with D unresolved. CDR3 length: 13 amino acids. With 3 bases removed from V and 3 bases from J, the gap between germline ends came to 8 bases. From germline, CDR1 is SNHLY and CDR2 FYNNEI. CDR3 DNA sequence: TGTGCCAGCAGTGACCAGCGTGAAGAGACCCAGTACTTC. It is translated as CASSDQREETQYF.